These T cell receptor beta chains were read from a single sample in a study of CD8+ T cells in alopecia areata. Profiled with immunoSEQ multiplex PCR; TCRdb holds only in-frame clones, not every one. The sample has about 120,000 clones, 49% seen once. The specimen was CD8+ T cells sorted from blood, collected at week 0. The receptors were sampled from a human donor with alopecia areata. CDR3s include the opening cysteine and the closing phenylalanine or tryptophan. The D gene is left open where the match is weak. A clone size is listed for some rows: how often the clone was seen (once, few, many), or a class if it is expanded.

V: TRBV10-3; J: TRBJ1-1; length: 16; D: -; size: few; CDR3: CAISELGGSMNTEAFF
V: TRBV4-2; J: TRBJ2-5; length: 15; D: -; size: many; CDR3: CASSQDRGGEETQYF
V: TRBV7-3; J: TRBJ2-7; length: 14; D: -; size: -; CDR3: CASSPENRDIEQYF
V: TRBV5-4; J: TRBJ2-2; length: 18; D: TRBD2; size: -; CDR3: CASSSWFASGSNTGELFF
V: TRBV6-5; J: TRBJ1-6; length: 15; D: -; size: -; CDR3: CASSDFAGGNSPLHF
V: TRBV7-8; J: TRBJ2-7; length: 12; D: -; size: few; CDR3: CASEGRIGEQYF
V: TRBV25-1; J: TRBJ2-5; length: 10; D: -; size: few; CDR3: CASTGETQYF
V: TRBV7-9; J: TRBJ1-5; length: 13; D: -; size: few; CDR3: CASSRGDNQPQHF
V: TRBV7-9; J: TRBJ1-4; length: 11; D: -; size: few; CDR3: CASSPIEGLFF
V: TRBV15; J: TRBJ1-5; length: 15; D: TRBD1; size: -; CDR3: CATSGDRGRGQPQHF
V: TRBV5-6; J: TRBJ1-1; length: 13; D: TRBD1; size: -; CDR3: CASSLQGAGEAFF
V: TRBV5-1; J: TRBJ1-5; length: 13; D: -; size: -; CDR3: CASSLGASQPQHF
V: TRBV5-6; J: TRBJ2-7; length: 13; D: -; size: -; CDR3: CASSPLERSEQYF
V: TRBV30; J: TRBJ2-1; length: 13; D: -; size: -; CDR3: CACTGESYNEQFF
V: TRBV10-3; J: TRBJ2-3; length: 15; D: -; size: few; CDR3: CAISEDLPGPDTQYF
V: TRBV7-9; J: TRBJ2-5; length: 15; D: -; size: many; CDR3: CASSLVGLSQETQYF
V: TRBV4-1; J: TRBJ1-2; length: 15; D: -; size: -; CDR3: CASSPLGGANYGYTF
V: TRBV6-5; J: TRBJ2-7; length: 15; D: -; size: few; CDR3: CASSYSGPTSYEQYF
V: TRBV4-2; J: TRBJ2-2; length: 15; D: -; size: few; CDR3: CASSQALRSTGELFF
V: TRBV9; J: TRBJ1-1; length: 13; D: -; size: -; CDR3: CASSPAGPKEAFF
V: TRBV29-1; J: TRBJ1-3; length: 14; D: TRBD1; size: few; CDR3: CSVEDPDRGYTIYF
V: TRBV29-1; J: TRBJ2-7; length: 13; D: -; size: few; CDR3: CSVEGGGLYEQYF
V: TRBV5-4; J: TRBJ1-1; length: 14; D: -; size: -; CDR3: CASSWSRVNTEAFF
V: TRBV5-4; J: TRBJ2-2; length: 15; D: TRBD2; size: many; CDR3: CASSRLATNTGELFF
V: TRBV5-4; J: TRBJ1-1; length: 14; D: -; size: -; CDR3: CASSLKDYTGEAFF
V: TRBV29-1; J: TRBJ2-2; length: 12; D: -; size: few; CDR3: CSVDSATGELFF
V: TRBV9; J: TRBJ2-6; length: 18; D: TRBD1; size: -; CDR3: CASSGTGVASSGANVLTF
V: TRBV13; J: TRBJ1-1; length: 14; D: TRBD1; size: -; CDR3: CASSLGQGDTEAFF
V: TRBV25-1; J: TRBJ2-1; length: 15; D: -; size: -; CDR3: CASSAEVSSYNEQFF
V: TRBV13; J: TRBJ1-3; length: 16; D: -; size: -; CDR3: CASSLQGAYSGNTIYF
V: TRBV27; J: TRBJ1-6; length: 12; D: -; size: few; CDR3: CASKETSEPLHF
V: TRBV27; J: TRBJ2-5; length: 18; D: TRBD2; size: few; CDR3: CASSLWASGGAVLETQYF
V: TRBV9; J: TRBJ1-6; length: 14; D: -; size: -; CDR3: CASSVGGSNSPLHF
V: TRBV14; J: TRBJ2-5; length: 15; D: TRBD1; size: -; CDR3: CASSQFQGAKETQYF
V: TRBV25-1; J: TRBJ1-2; length: 15; D: TRBD1; size: -; CDR3: CASSDRQGQGYGYTF
V: TRBV4-3; J: TRBJ1-6; length: 15; D: -; size: -; CDR3: CASSQEVRPNSPLHF
V: TRBV12-5; J: TRBJ2-7; length: 16; D: -; size: -; CDR3: CASGFLPPGLTAEQYF
V: TRBV13; J: TRBJ1-1; length: 14; D: TRBD1; size: -; CDR3: CASSLNRGNTEAFF
V: TRBV25-1; J: TRBJ1-1; length: 11; D: -; size: -; CDR3: CASRDAVEAFF
V: TRBV5-1; J: TRBJ2-5; length: 15; D: TRBD1; size: -; CDR3: CASSQRQGARETQYF
V: TRBV7-9; J: TRBJ2-5; length: 16; D: TRBD1; size: -; CDR3: CASSLGDRELQETQYF
V: TRBV7-9; J: TRBJ2-7; length: 15; D: TRBD1; size: -; CDR3: CASSPGQGGSYEQYF
V: TRBV19; J: TRBJ1-5; length: 14; D: -; size: few; CDR3: CASSIQGFNQPQHF
V: TRBV5-1; J: TRBJ2-7; length: 15; D: -; size: few; CDR3: CASSDGIGPTYEQYF
V: TRBV7-9; J: TRBJ1-1; length: 15; D: -; size: many; CDR3: CASSPPPQGYTEAFF
V: TRBV7-9; J: TRBJ1-2; length: 15; D: TRBD1; size: -; CDR3: CASSLGQGDSYGYTF
V: TRBV6-1; J: TRBJ2-7; length: 15; D: TRBD1; size: -; CDR3: CASTEGTGAAYEQYF
V: TRBV6-5; J: TRBJ1-2; length: 16; D: -; size: -; CDR3: CASSYRLNEGWDGYTF
V: TRBV27; J: TRBJ2-5; length: 13; D: TRBD1; size: -; CDR3: CASTGQGEETQYF
V: TRBV5-1; J: TRBJ2-6; length: 17; D: -; size: few; CDR3: CASSSDRISSGANVLTF